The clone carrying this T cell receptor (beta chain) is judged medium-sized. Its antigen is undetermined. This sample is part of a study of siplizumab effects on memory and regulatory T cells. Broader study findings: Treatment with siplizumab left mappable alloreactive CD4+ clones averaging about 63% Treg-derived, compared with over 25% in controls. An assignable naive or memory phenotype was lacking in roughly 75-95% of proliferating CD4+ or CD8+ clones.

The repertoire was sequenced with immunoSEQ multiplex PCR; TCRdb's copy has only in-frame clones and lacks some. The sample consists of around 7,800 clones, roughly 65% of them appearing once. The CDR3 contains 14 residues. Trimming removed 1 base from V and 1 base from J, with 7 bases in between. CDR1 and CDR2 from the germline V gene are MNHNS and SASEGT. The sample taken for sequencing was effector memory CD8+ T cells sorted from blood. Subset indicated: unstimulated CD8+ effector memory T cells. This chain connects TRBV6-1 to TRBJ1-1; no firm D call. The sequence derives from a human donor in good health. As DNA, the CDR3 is TGTGCCAGCAGTGAAGGCTCTGGGAACACTGAAGCTTTCTTT. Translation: CASSEGSGNTEAFF.